Presented here are 27 T cell receptor beta chains from one specimen sequenced in a study of blood T cell repertoires in COVID-19. The table came from immunoSEQ multiplex PCR; TCRdb's copy has only in-frame clones and leaves some out. Among approximately 160,000 clones listed, 81% were seen once. Sequenced: peripheral blood. The receptors were gathered from a man aged 60 to 69 with active or convalescent COVID-19.

The rearrangement links TRBV3-1 (or the pseudogene TRBV3-2) to TRBJ1-1; no reliable D call. This CDR3 comprises 12 residues. Trimming removed 1 base from V and 4 bases from J, with 4 bases in between. CDR1 is LGHDT, CDR2 YNNKEL, per germline (reference sequence). This CDR3 is CASSQGATEAFF. The CDR3 DNA is TGTGCCAGCAGCCAAGGGGCCACTGAAGCTTTCTTT.

The rearrangement joins TRBV6-1 to TRBJ1-2; a possible D gene is TRBD1 (5 bases). Trimming cost V 2 bases and J 1 base, with 8 bases left between them. Germline CDR1 is MNHNS and CDR2 is SASEGT. This CDR3 contains 14 residues. The CDR3 loop reads CASSETGRNYGYTF. The CDR3 DNA follows: TGTGCCAGCAGTGAAACAGGCCGTAACTATGGCTACACCTTC.

The chain joins TRBV11-2 to TRBJ2-5; a weak D match, TRBD2 (6 bases). Trimming cost V 5 bases and J 2 bases, with 12 bases left between them. This CDR3 comprises 14 residues. The germline gives CDR1 SGHAT, CDR2 FQNNGV. The DNA for the CDR3 is TGTGCCAGCAGCCGAGGAGGGTTTCAAGAGACCCAGTACTTC. Its protein is CASSRGGFQETQYF. Full variable domain (missing parts from reference TRBV11-2 and TRBJ2-5): EAGVAQSPRYKIIEKRQSVAFWCNPISGHATLYWYQQILGQGPKLLIQFQNNGVVDDSQLPKDRFSAERLKGVDSTLKIQPAKLEDSAVYLCASSRGGFQETQYFGPGTRLLVL.

Comment on this clone: In the same sample, other DNA sequences code for this CDR3. The chain has TRBV5-1 and TRBJ1-5; D gene ambiguous. CDR3 length: 13 residues. Trimming left V 1 base short and J 4 bases short, with 6 bases between. Germline V gene lookup returns CDR1 SGHRS and CDR2 YFSETQ. The CDR3, as DNA: TGCGCCAGCAGCTTGACGGTAAATCAGCCCCAGCATTTT. Residues: CASSLTVNQPQHF.

The chain links TRBV2 to TRBJ1-4; D gene unclear. Trimming took 2 bases from V and 5 from J, leaving 12 bases between them. The germline CDR1 and CDR2 sequences are SNHLY and FYNNEI. The CDR3 runs 15 residues. This CDR3 is CASSETGFPNEKLFF. The CDR3 DNA follows: TGTGCCAGCAGTGAAACCGGGTTCCCGAATGAAAAACTGTTTTTT.

CDR3 sequence (DNA): TGTGCCAGCAGCTTAAGTTTTAGCGGGTACTCTAGCACAGATACGCAGTATTTT. Encoded protein: CASSLSFSGYSSTDTQYF. The chain has TRBV7-2 and TRBJ2-3, with TRBD2 matching over 7 bases. The CDR3 is 18 amino acids. Losses at the gene ends were 2 bases for V and 0 bases for J; bases not matched to a gene: 11. Germline-derived CDR1 and CDR2 are SGHTA and FQGNSA.

The chain uses TRBV5-1 and TRBJ1-1; the D is unclear. The CDR3 length is 13 residues. Trimming removed 3 bases at V and 7 bases at J, with 13 bases between. Germline loops: CDR1 SGHRS, CDR2 YFSETQ. CDR3 protein: CASSSPAPSEAFF. The CDR3 DNA follows: TGCGCCAGCAGCTCCCCGGCGCCTAGTGAAGCTTTCTTT.

The chain is built from TRBV11-3 and TRBJ2-7, with TRBD1 as a possible D gene (5 bases). This CDR3 has 12 residues. CDR1 SGHNT and CDR2 YENEEA come from the germline V gene. V was clipped by 1 base and J by 7 bases, with 8 bases between them. The CDR3 bases are TGTGCCAGCAGCTTAGGAAGGGGAGAGCAGTACTTC. This codes for CASSLGRGEQYF.

The chain carries TRBV2 and TRBJ1-2; 11 nucleotides agree with TRBD1. There are 14 residues in the CDR3. The germline CDR1 and CDR2 sequences are SNHLY and FYNNEI. With 8 bases clipped from V and 3 bases from J, the junction kept 5 bases outside the gene matches. The CDR3 loop reads CASEWTGGDYGYTF. The CDR3 nucleotides are TGTGCCAGCGAGTGGACAGGGGGCGACTATGGCTACACCTTC.

This clone was counted once. The chain links TRBV11-2 to TRBJ2-5; 8 nucleotides agree with TRBD1. CDR1 and CDR2 from the germline V gene are SGHAT and FQNNGV. Losses at the gene ends were 3 bases for V and 4 bases for J; bases not matched to a gene: 4. The CDR3 is made up of 14 amino acids. The DNA of the CDR3 is TGTGCCAGCAGCTTGAACCAGGGGGCAGAGACCCAGTACTTC. Translated, it gives CASSLNQGAETQYF.

The rearrangement joins TRBV28 to TRBJ2-5; 7 positions match TRBD2. The closer fit of TRBJ2-7 to the DNA end suggests the J call may be wrong. This CDR3 is 12 amino acids long. Germline-derived CDR1 and CDR2 are MDHEN and SYDVKM. The DNA for the CDR3 is TGTGCCAGCAGAGGGACTAACAGCGAGCAGTACTTC. This translates into CASRGTNSEQYF.

This clone was counted once. The DNA of the CDR3 is TGTGCCAGCAGCTTAGTGGCAGGGGGCGGTAGCAATCAGCCCCAGCATTTT. It is translated as CASSLVAGGGSNQPQHF. The rearrangement joins TRBV7-2 to TRBJ1-5; 8 nucleotides agree with TRBD1. V lost 1 base to trimming and J lost 0 bases; unmatched junction nucleotides: 5. Germline V CDR1 and CDR2: SGHTA, FQGNSA. The CDR3 sequence is 17 residues long.

The rearrangement links TRBV3-1 (or the pseudogene TRBV3-2) to TRBJ2-7, with D unclear. The CDR3 spans 12 residues. V gave up 4 bases and J gave up 2 bases, with 6 bases separating them. Per the germline V gene, CDR1 is LGHDT and CDR2 is YNNKEL (reference sequence). CDR3 in amino acids: CASSPSAYEQYF. Written as DNA, the CDR3 is TGTGCCAGCAGCCCGTCAGCCTACGAGCAGTACTTC.

In its sample, this clone was seen a few times. The chain has TRBV6-5 and TRBJ1-5; 7 bases fit TRBD1. This CDR3 has 12 residues. J gave up 5 bases and V 7 bases, and 2 bases lay outside the gene matches. Germline V gene data show CDR1 as MNHEY and CDR2 as SVGAGI. CDR3 residues: CASKTGYQPQHF. CDR3 nucleotides: TGTGCCAGCAAGACAGGGTATCAGCCCCAGCATTTT.

This clone came up a few times. The J gene is TRBJ1-4, the V gene TRBV7-2; D gene uncertain. Germline V lookup: CDR1 SGHTA, CDR2 FQGNSA. V lost 1 base and J 0 bases, leaving 12 bases between the germline ends. This CDR3 region has 17 residues. This CDR3 is CASSLDSFGATNEKLFF. The CDR3 DNA reads as TGTGCCAGCAGCTTAGACTCCTTTGGAGCAACTAATGAAAAACTGTTTTTT. The full variable domain, its missing parts supplied by reference TRBV7-2 and TRBJ1-4, is GAGVSQSPSNKVTEKGKDVELRCDPISGHTALYWYRQSLGQGLEFLIYFQGNSAPDKSGLPSDRFSAERTGGSVSTLTIQRTQQEDSAVYLCASSLDSFGATNEKLFFGSGTQLSVL.

This rearrangement joins TRBV4-2 to TRBJ2-5; TRBD1 agrees at 7 bases. The CDR3 totals 14 residues. V lost 4 bases and J lost 8; bases outside the gene matches: 10. Germline-derived CDR1 and CDR2 are LGHNA and YNFKEQ. The CDR3 nucleotides read TGTGCCAGCAGCCCGACAGGGACCTTACTAACCCAGTACTTC. Amino acids: CASSPTGTLLTQYF.

V and J are TRBV7-2 and TRBJ1-2; weak D call: TRBD1 (6 bases). Trimming took 5 bases from V and 8 from J, leaving 12 bases between them. Per the germline V gene, CDR1 is SGHTA and CDR2 is FQGNSA. There are 12 residues in the CDR3. The CDR3 nucleotides read TGTGCCAGCAGCCGAACAGGGCAGGGCTACACCTTC. Amino acid sequence: CASSRTGQGYTF.

The CDR3 nucleotides are TGTGCCAGTACAGATGATTATAGCAATCAGCCCCAGCATTTT. This gives the protein CASTDDYSNQPQHF. V gene TRBV19 combines with J gene TRBJ1-5, with D uncertain. The CDR3 contains 14 residues. Trimming took 7 bases from V and 0 from J, leaving 10 bases between them. Germline V CDR1 and CDR2: LNHDA, SQIVND (reference sequence).

This chain connects TRBV19 to TRBJ1-2, with 10 bases matching TRBD1. The germline V gene has CDR1 LNHDA and CDR2 SQIVND (reference sequence). CDR3 size: 15 residues. Trimming took 5 bases from V and 7 from J; bases not matched to a gene: 10. The CDR3 loop reads CASSSAGTGEAGYTF. CDR3 nucleotide sequence: TGTGCCAGTAGTTCCGCCGGGACAGGGGAAGCTGGCTACACCTTC. The variable domain in full, with the rest retrieved from reference TRBV19 and TRBJ1-2, is DGGITQSPKYLFRKEGQNVTLSCEQNLNHDAMYWYRQDPGQGLRLIYYSQIVNDFQKGDIAEGYSVSREKKESFPLTVTSAQKNPTAFYLCASSSAGTGEAGYTFGSGTRLTVV.

The chain has TRBV7-2 and TRBJ2-7; 13 bases align to TRBD2. Per germline, CDR1 SGHTA and CDR2 FQGNSA. This CDR3 spans 15 amino acids. Trimming took 5 bases from V and 1 from J; bases not matched to a gene: 2. CDR3 DNA: TGTGCCAGCAGCCAGGGACTAGCGGGATCCTACGAGCAGTACTTC. As protein: CASSQGLAGSYEQYF.

As DNA, the CDR3 is TGTGCCAGCAGCCTAGGGGGGGTGTTTGAGACCCAGTACTTC. As protein: CASSLGGVFETQYF. The chain recombines TRBV11-2 with TRBJ2-5; D perhaps matches TRBD2 (7 bases). Germline loops: CDR1 SGHAT, CDR2 FQNNGV. CDR3 size: 14 residues. V lost 5 bases to trimming and J lost 5 bases, with 15 bases between them.

This clone has a single count. The CDR3 reads CASSSGTGKDNTEAFF. DNA of the CDR3: TGTGCCAGCAGTTCGGGGACAGGGAAGGATAACACTGAAGCTTTCTTT. This chain links TRBV6-5 with TRBJ1-1; 9 nucleotides align to TRBD1. This CDR3 comprises 16 residues. Germline V gene lookup returns CDR1 MNHEY and CDR2 SVGAGI. The J segment lost 2 bases and the V segment lost 4 bases, leaving 8 bases of the junction unmatched.

The rearrangement links TRBV24-1 to TRBJ2-1; 11 bases are shared with TRBD1. Germline V gene sequence: CDR1 KGHDR, CDR2 SFDVKD. The CDR3 is made up of 15 amino acids. Unmatched junction bases numbered 3, after V lost 7 bases and J lost 2 bases. The DNA of the CDR3 is TGTGCCACCAGGGGACAGGGGGAACCCTACAATGAGCAGTTCTTC. It is translated as CATRGQGEPYNEQFF.

V is TRBV5-6 and J is TRBJ1-6; 9 bases align to TRBD1. This CDR3 region has 13 residues. The V gene end was trimmed by 4 bases and the J gene end by 14 bases; junction bases not matched to a gene: 7. From germline, CDR1 is SGHDT and CDR2 YYEEEE. The CDR3: CASSPGQGRTLHF. CDR3 in DNA: TGTGCCAGCAGCCCAGGACAGGGGAGGACCCTCCACTTT.

The chain couples TRBV4-1 to TRBJ2-2; TRBD2 matches at 13 bases. This CDR3 is 14 amino acids long. The germline CDR1 and CDR2 sequences are MGHRA and YSYEKL. V was clipped by 6 bases and J by 5 bases; unmatched bases: 0. For the CDR3, the DNA is TGCGCCAGCAGACTAGCGGGAGGGACCGGGGAGCTGTTTTTT. Translated: CASRLAGGTGELFF.

This clone is a singleton in its sample. The chain has TRBV7-3 and TRBJ2-3; 9 bases match TRBD2. CDR1 SGHTA and CDR2 FQGTGA come from the germline V gene. This CDR3 comprises 18 residues. V was clipped by 0 bases and J by 2 bases; unmatched bases: 9. The CDR3 sequence is CASSLTPRAGGNTDTQYF. CDR3 DNA sequence: TGTGCCAGCAGCTTAACCCCGCGGGCGGGGGGGAACACAGATACGCAGTATTTT. The entire variable domain, with the rest obtained from reference TRBV7-3 and TRBJ2-3, is as follows: GAGVSQTPSNKVTEKGKYVELRCDPISGHTALYWYRQSLGQGPEFLIYFQGTGAADDSGLPNDRFFAVRPEGSVSTLKIQRTERGDSAVYLCASSLTPRAGGNTDTQYFGPGTRLTVL.

This clone was seen many times. The chain has TRBV4-2 and TRBJ2-5; D is possibly TRBD2 (5 bases). Germline-derived CDR1 and CDR2 are LGHNA and YNFKEQ. V was clipped by 4 bases and J by 0 bases, with 15 bases between them. The CDR3 runs to 16 residues. For the CDR3, the DNA is TGTGCCAGCAGCCCAGAGGGCAACTTGTACCAAGAGACCCAGTACTTC. It yields the protein CASSPEGNLYQETQYF.